What follows describes a single T cell receptor beta chain. Sequenced by immunoSEQ multiplex PCR; TCRdb stores in-frame clones only, minus some. Of about 250,000 clones in the sample, around 88% were seen once. The sample belongs to a study of blood T cell repertoires in COVID-19. Germline lookup yields CDR1 SGDLS and CDR2 YYNGEE. The V gene end was trimmed by 2 bases and the J gene end by 9 bases; junction bases not matched to a gene: 6. The CDR3 loop spans 14 amino acids. The sample consisted of peripheral blood. This sequence was found in a woman aged 80 or over with COVID-19, enrolled during active disease. This chain connects TRBV9 to TRBJ2-1, with 9 bases aligning to TRBD1. CDR3 sequence (DNA): TGTGCCAGCAGCGTGGACAGGGGAAGGCGTGAGCAGTTCTTC. Protein sequence: CASSVDRGRREQFF.